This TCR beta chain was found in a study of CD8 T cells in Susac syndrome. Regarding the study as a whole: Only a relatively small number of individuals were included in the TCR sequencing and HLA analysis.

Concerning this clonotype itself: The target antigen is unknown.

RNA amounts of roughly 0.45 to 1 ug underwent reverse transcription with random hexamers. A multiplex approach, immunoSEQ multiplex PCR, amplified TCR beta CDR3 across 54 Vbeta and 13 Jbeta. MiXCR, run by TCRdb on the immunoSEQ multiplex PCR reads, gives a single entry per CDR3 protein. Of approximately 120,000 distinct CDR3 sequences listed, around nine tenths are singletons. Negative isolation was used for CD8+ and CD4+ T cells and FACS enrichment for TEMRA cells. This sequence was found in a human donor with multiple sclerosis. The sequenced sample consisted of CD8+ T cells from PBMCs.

In DNA, the CDR3 is TGTGCCAGCAAGAAAGGGTTCTCCTACGAGCAGTACTTC. It yields the protein CASKKGFSYEQYF. The V and J genes are TRBV27 and TRBJ2-7; no reliable D call. CDR3 length: 13 amino acids. Germline CDR1 and CDR2: MNHEY and SMNVEV (reference sequence). The V gene lost 7 bases and the J gene lost 0 bases, with 10 bases spanning the gap.